The 23 T cell receptor beta chains below were found in one sample sequenced in a study of OX40 agonist ivuxolimab in advanced cancers. Profiling relied on immunoSEQ multiplex PCR, and the TCRdb table lists in-frame clones only, not all of them. The repertoire holds 98,000 or so clones, with approximately 90% as singletons. The sample consisted of CD4+ or CD8+ T cells sorted from blood, taken in a trial of the OX40 agonist ivuxolimab. Receptors were obtained from an adult with an advanced solid tumor such as melanoma, head and neck, liver or kidney cancer.

The chain carries TRBV6-1 and TRBJ1-6; 8 bases agree with TRBD1. The CDR3 contains 19 residues. Germline CDR1 is MNHNS and CDR2 is SASEGT. V shed 0 bases and J 5 bases; nucleotides not matched to a gene: 12. CDR3 DNA: TGTGCCAGCAGTGAAGCTAGAGGGGGCTACAGGGGGAATAATTCACCCCTCCACTTT. This translates into CASSEARGGYRGNNSPLHF.

The chain is built from TRBV6-5 and TRBJ1-5, with D uncertain. The germline V gene has CDR1 MNHEY and CDR2 SVGAGI. Between the trimmed V and J ends, which lost 5 bases and 6 bases, there was a span of 17 bases. The CDR3 sequence is 15 residues long. The CDR3 DNA sequence: TGTGCCAGCAGTCGAAGCTCAGTAGGCGGTCAGCCCCAGCATTTT. Protein product: CASSRSSVGGQPQHF.

This clone appeared once. The chain links TRBV11-3 to TRBJ2-5, with TRBD1 identical over 10 bases. Germline CDR1 is SGHNT and CDR2 is YENEEA. With V trimmed by 7 bases and J by 5 bases, 1 base remained unmatched. The CDR3 is 12 residues long. This CDR3 reads CASKGQGETQYF. CDR3 sequence (DNA): TGTGCCAGCAAGGGACAGGGGGAGACCCAGTACTTC.

Only one count was recorded for this clone. The rearrangement links TRBV2 to TRBJ2-5; D is perhaps TRBD2 (5 bases). The CDR3 length is 16 residues. Per germline, CDR1 SNHLY and CDR2 FYNNEI. V lost 7 bases, J lost 2 bases, and 20 bases lay in between. The CDR3 bases are TGTGCCAGCACCCCCTCAACTAGTGGTGTTCAAGAGACCCAGTACTTC. It codes for CASTPSTSGVQETQYF.

The rearrangement links TRBV28 to TRBJ2-7; D gene ambiguous. V dropped 6 bases and J dropped 5 bases, with 14 bases sitting between them. CDR3 length: 13 amino acids. Germline V gene lookup returns CDR1 MDHEN and CDR2 SYDVKM. CDR3 sequence (DNA): TGTGCCAGCAGCTCCCCCCCCCGGGACGAGCAGTACTTC. It codes for CASSSPPRDEQYF.

The chain joins TRBV5-4 to TRBJ2-7, with D hard to call. With 4 bases removed from V and 2 bases from J, the gap between germline ends came to 16 bases. The CDR3 loop spans 15 amino acids. CDR1 and CDR2 (germline): SGHNT, YYREEE (reference sequence). As DNA, the CDR3 is TGTGCCAGCAGCCTAAATCCGGCGGCCACCTACGAGCAGTACTTC. Protein product: CASSLNPAATYEQYF.

This rearrangement joins TRBV19 to TRBJ2-5, with D maybe TRBD1 (6 bases). This CDR3 comprises 13 residues. Germline lookup yields CDR1 LNHDA and CDR2 SQIVND (reference sequence). Trimming stripped 9 bases from V and 2 bases from J, with 13 bases between. The CDR3 is CASSRQAQETQYF. The CDR3, as DNA: TGTGCCAGCTCCAGACAGGCGCAAGAGACCCAGTACTTC. Using reference TRBV19 and TRBJ2-5 for the parts outside the CDR3, the full variable domain is DGGITQSPKYLFRKEGQNVTLSCEQNLNHDAMYWYRQDPGQGLRLIYYSQIVNDFQKGDIAEGYSVSREKKESFPLTVTSAQKNPTAFYLCASSRQAQETQYFGPGTRLLVL.

The chain carries TRBV5-4 and TRBJ2-3; TRBD2 matches at 8 bases. Trimming removed 5 bases from V and 4 bases from J; junction bases left unmatched: 3. Germline V lookup: CDR1 SGHNT, CDR2 YYREEE (reference sequence). The CDR3 length is 13 residues. This chain's CDR3 is CASRRGGSDTQYF. DNA for the CDR3: TGTGCCAGCAGACGGGGGGGATCAGATACGCAGTATTTT.

This clone was recorded only once. J is TRBJ2-1 and V is TRBV2, with D possibly being TRBD1 or TRBD2 (5 bases each). Germline V gene lookup returns CDR1 SNHLY and CDR2 FYNNEI. The CDR3 consists of 13 residues. V lost 7 bases, J lost 7 bases, and 14 bases lay in between. The CDR3 DNA reads TGTGCCAGCAATTTGGCTGGGGGAAATGAGCAGTTCTTC. Translated, it gives CASNLAGGNEQFF.

V is TRBV5-4 and J is TRBJ2-3; the match to TRBD2 covers 9 bases. V lost 2 bases and J lost 2; bases outside the gene matches: 3. The germline V gene encodes CDR1 SGHNT and CDR2 YYREEE (reference sequence). CDR3 length: 15 amino acids. The CDR3 DNA follows: TGTGCCAGCAGCTTAGCGGGAGGAACCACAGATACGCAGTATTTT. Translated, it gives CASSLAGGTTDTQYF.

The V and J genes are TRBV30 and TRBJ2-7, with 8 bases matching TRBD2. There are 13 residues in the CDR3. Germline V lookup: CDR1 GTSNPN, CDR2 SVGIG (reference sequence). The CDR3 is CALKSGSSYEQYF. CDR3 nucleotide sequence: TGTGCTCTAAAAAGCGGGAGTAGCTACGAGCAGTACTTC. The full variable domain, in which reference TRBV30 and TRBJ2-7 provide the parts outside the CDR3, is SQTIHQWPATLVQPVGSPLSLECTVEGTSNPNLYWYRQAAGRGLQLLFYSVGIGQISSEVPQNLSASRPQDRQFILSSKKLLLSDSGFYLCALKSGSSYEQYFGPGTRLTVT.

The chain joins TRBV23-1 to TRBJ1-5, with D uncertain. TRBV23-1 is identified as an open reading frame with a role that is uncertain. This CDR3 spans 13 amino acids. The V gene lost 10 bases and the J gene lost 7 bases, with 17 bases spanning the gap. The CDR3 DNA reads as TGCGCCACCCCAACGTTCCTTCGGCAGCCCCAGCATTTT. As protein: CATPTFLRQPQHF.

The J gene is TRBJ1-6, the V gene TRBV21-1. TRBV21-1 is a pseudogene segment. There are 15 residues in the CDR3. Here the CDR3 reads CASSKTRGYNSPLHF. The DNA of the CDR3 is TGTGCCAGCAGCAAGACGAGGGGCTATAATTCACCCCTCCACTTT.

This clone appeared a single time. V usage is TRBV19 and J usage is TRBJ1-5, with D perhaps matching TRBD1 (5 bases). The V end lost 1 base, the J end lost 6 bases, and 13 bases lay between the germline ends. Germline lookup yields CDR1 LNHDA and CDR2 SQIVND (reference sequence). The CDR3 runs to 15 residues. The CDR3 DNA reads as TGTGCCAGTAGTATAGTAGGGCAGGGAACTCAGCCCCAGCATTTT. Its translation: CASSIVGQGTQPQHF.

The chain is built from TRBV18 and TRBJ2-5; the D gene is possibly TRBD1 (5 bases). The germline gives CDR1 KGHSH, CDR2 LQKENI. Trimming removed 0 bases from V and 7 bases from J, with 18 bases in between. The CDR3 sequence is 16 residues long. In nucleotides, the CDR3 is TGTGCCAGCTCACCACCGGTCTCAGGGCGAGACGGGACCCAGTACTTC. Its translation: CASSPPVSGRDGTQYF.

The chain couples TRBV10-3 to TRBJ1-5; no firm D call. From germline, CDR1 is ENHRY and CDR2 SYGVKD. CDR3 length: 12 amino acids. V was cut by 2 bases and J by 7 bases, with 6 bases left in between. The CDR3 nucleotides read TGTGCCATCAGTGAGCCTCAACAGCCCCAGCATTTT. Encoded protein: CAISEPQQPQHF.

The chain combines TRBV30 with TRBJ2-5; perhaps D is TRBD1 or TRBD2 (5 bases each). Germline V gene data show CDR1 as GTSNPN and CDR2 as SVGIG (reference sequence). The ends were cut back, 3 bases at V and 1 base at J, with 12 bases in the middle. There are 14 residues in the CDR3. As DNA, the CDR3 is TGTGCCTGGAGGCCCCCCGGGGCCCAAGAGACCCAGTACTTC. It codes for CAWRPPGAQETQYF.

CDR3 in DNA: TGTGCCAGCAACTTCCTAGGACAGGGTGGGGAGACCCAGTACTTC. It specifies CASNFLGQGGETQYF. V usage is TRBV7-9 and J usage is TRBJ2-5, with TRBD1 matching 8 bases. The CDR3 runs to 15 residues. V shed 7 bases, J shed 5 bases, and the junction held 12 bases outside the gene matches. Germline CDR1 is SEHNR and CDR2 is FQNEAQ (reference sequence).

This sequence joins TRBV7-3 and TRBJ1-3, with D possibly being TRBD1 (5 bases). The V end was cut by 2 bases, the J end by 4 bases, with 9 bases between. Germline lookup yields CDR1 SGHTA and CDR2 FQGTGA. The CDR3 totals 14 residues. CDR3 coding DNA: TGTGCCAGCAGCTTAGACAGCGTAGGAAACACCATATATTTT. It is translated as CASSLDSVGNTIYF.

V and J are TRBV6-1 and TRBJ2-5; D not resolved. CDR3 size: 14 residues. From germline, CDR1 is MNHNS and CDR2 SASEGT. Trimming stripped 2 bases from V and 1 base from J, with 8 bases between. This chain's CDR3 is CASSENSIQETQYF. The CDR3 nucleotides read TGTGCCAGCAGTGAAAACAGCATCCAAGAGACCCAGTACTTC.

The CDR3 DNA reads as TGTGCCAGTAGTGCGGGACGGACCTACAATGAGCAGTTCTTC. It codes for CASSAGRTYNEQFF. J is TRBJ2-1 and V is TRBV19, with D perhaps matching TRBD2 (6 bases). The CDR3 runs 14 residues. V was pared by 5 bases and J by 2 bases, with 10 bases between. Per the germline V gene, CDR1 is LNHDA and CDR2 is SQIVND (reference sequence).

This chain joins TRBV18 and TRBJ2-3; 11 positions agree with TRBD2. Trimming took 3 bases from V and 1 from J; bases not matched to a gene: 0. The CDR3 has 15 amino acids. Germline loops: CDR1 KGHSH, CDR2 LQKENI. The CDR3 protein is CASSPGLAGTDTQYF. CDR3 nucleotide sequence: TGTGCCAGCTCACCGGGACTAGCGGGCACAGATACGCAGTATTTT.

The J gene is TRBJ2-3, the V gene TRBV6-4; 7 bases fit TRBD2. CDR3 length: 15 amino acids. Germline CDR1 MRHNA, CDR2 SNTAGT. Losses at the gene ends were 6 bases for V and 2 bases for J; bases not matched to a gene: 8. The CDR3 sequence is CASRLGTNPTDTQYF. For the CDR3, the DNA is TGTGCCAGCAGATTAGGGACTAACCCCACAGATACGCAGTATTTT.